The 29 T cell receptor beta chains below come from one sample, sequenced in a study of shared clonotypes between healthy human individuals. Produced via immunoSEQ multiplex PCR; TCRdb's table is partial and in-frame only. This sample carries a few million clones, 85% to 95% of them seen once, and the ten largest clones take 0.35% to 0.5%. Sequenced material: naive CD4+ T cells from PBMCs. The subset denotes: CD45RA+ positively selected. These receptors came from a man aged 18 to 35 in good health. Some clones in this sample may be carry-over from other donors' samples.

J is TRBJ2-5 and V is TRBV7-6; D gene uncertain. V was pared by 5 bases and J by 5 bases, with 9 bases between. The CDR3 runs 12 residues. Germline V gene lookup returns CDR1 SGHVS and CDR2 FNYEAQ. The CDR3: CASSRRWETQYF. CDR3 DNA sequence: TGTGCCAGCAGCCGTAGGTGGGAGACCCAGTACTTC.

The J gene is TRBJ2-7, the V gene TRBV7-8; D may be TRBD1 (6 bases). V lost 5 bases, J lost 0 bases, and 17 bases lay in between. Germline V lookup: CDR1 SGHVS, CDR2 FQNEAQ. The CDR3 contains 16 residues. CDR3 in amino acids: CASSHDRRRDSYEQYF. The CDR3 DNA follows: TGTGCCAGCAGCCATGACAGGAGAAGGGACTCCTACGAGCAGTACTTC.

V usage is TRBV5-8 and J usage is TRBJ2-1; TRBD2 is a possible D gene (6 bases). The V end was cut by 2 bases, the J end by 3 bases, with 12 bases between. In germline, CDR1 is SGHTS, CDR2 YDEGEE. The CDR3 consists of 15 residues. The CDR3 spells CASSFVLALYNEQFF. The CDR3 DNA is TGTGCCAGCAGCTTTGTTCTAGCGCTCTACAATGAGCAGTTCTTC.

The V gene is TRBV30, the J gene TRBJ2-7; no firm D call. The V and J ends lost 0 bases and 2 bases respectively, with 23 bases between them. Germline lookup yields CDR1 GTSNPN and CDR2 SVGIG (reference sequence). The CDR3 extends over 18 amino acids. The CDR3 nucleotides are TGTGCCTGGAGTGTACTCAAGGCAGGTCCGGGCTCCCCCTACGAGCAGTACTTC. Its protein product is CAWSVLKAGPGSPYEQYF.

The chain joins TRBV2 to TRBJ1-5, with D perhaps matching TRBD1 (6 bases). Germline assignment: CDR1 SNHLY and CDR2 FYNNEI. Trimming cost V 4 bases and J 7 bases, with 17 bases left between them. The CDR3 runs 15 residues. CDR3 coding DNA: TGTGCCAGCAGTGGGGGTACAGGGTTCGGACAGCCCCAGCATTTT. It codes for CASSGGTGFGQPQHF.

The rearrangement joins TRBV18 to TRBJ2-7, with D perhaps matching TRBD1 (6 bases). The CDR3 consists of 14 residues. Germline CDR1 and CDR2: KGHSH and LQKENI. V lost 3 bases and J 0 bases, leaving 9 bases between the germline ends. CDR3 DNA sequence: TGTGCCAGCTCACCGATGGACAGCTCCTACGAGCAGTACTTC. Its protein product is CASSPMDSSYEQYF.

The chain joins TRBV7-2 to TRBJ1-1; D unclear. The CDR3 extends over 15 amino acids. Germline V gene data show CDR1 as SGHTA and CDR2 as FQGNSA. V gave up 5 bases and J gave up 3 bases, with 16 bases separating them. The CDR3 nucleotides read TGTGCCAGCAGCCTGATTCGAGCTCAGCACACTGAAGCTTTCTTT. Translating it yields CASSLIRAQHTEAFF.

The chain links TRBV7-2 to TRBJ2-2; 8 positions agree with TRBD2. Germline CDR1 and CDR2: SGHTA and FQGNSA. This CDR3 is 17 amino acids long. V lost 11 bases to trimming and J lost 0 bases; unmatched junction nucleotides: 14. The CDR3 DNA is TGTGCCTCGCAGCCCCGGCTAGCGGGCACGAACACCGGGGAGCTGTTTTTT. This codes for CASQPRLAGTNTGELFF. Variable domain in full (rest from reference TRBV7-2 and TRBJ2-2): GAGVSQSPSNKVTEKGKDVELRCDPISGHTALYWYRQSLGQGLEFLIYFQGNSAPDKSGLPSDRFSAERTGGSVSTLTIQRTQQEDSAVYLCASQPRLAGTNTGELFFGEGSRLTVL.

In DNA, the CDR3 is TGTGCCATCAGTGGTTACGTGGGGGACAGGGGGCCCGGGGAGCTGTTTTTT. This codes for CAISGYVGDRGPGELFF. The chain joins TRBV10-3 to TRBJ2-2, with 12 bases fitting TRBD1. The CDR3 is made up of 17 amino acids. V lost 4 bases to trimming and J lost 6 bases; unmatched junction nucleotides: 9. Germline V gene sequence: CDR1 ENHRY, CDR2 SYGVKD.

V is TRBV7-8 and J is TRBJ2-5; D possibly uses TRBD1 or TRBD2 (6 bases each). This CDR3 region has 16 residues. Trimming removed 2 bases from V and 5 bases from J, with 18 bases in between. Looked up from germline, CDR1 is SGHVS and CDR2 is FQNEAQ. CDR3 bases: TGTGCCAGCAGCTTAAGTTTCCGGGGGCGCCGGGAGACCCAGTACTTC. The encoded protein is CASSLSFRGRRETQYF.

The chain links TRBV9 to TRBJ2-7, with a possible D match to TRBD1 (5 bases). The length of the CDR3 is 15 residues. The V gene's germline CDR1 is SGDLS and CDR2 YYNGEE. V was trimmed by 4 bases and J by 3 bases, leaving 17 bases between them. CDR3 in amino acids: CASSSQSGSVYEQYF. CDR3 bases: TGTGCCAGCAGCAGTCAATCAGGGTCCGTCTACGAGCAGTACTTC.

The rearrangement uses TRBV6-6 and TRBJ1-5; the D is unclear. The CDR3 runs to 13 residues. Germline lookup yields CDR1 MNHNY and CDR2 SVGAGI (reference sequence). The ends were cut back, 6 bases at V and 7 bases at J, with 13 bases in the middle. The CDR3 here is CASSDRKEQPQHF. CDR3 in DNA: TGTGCCAGCAGCGACCGCAAAGAGCAGCCCCAGCATTTT.

The rearrangement links TRBV15 to TRBJ1-1, with D uncertain. V shed 0 bases and J shed 3 bases, with 11 bases lying between them. CDR3 length: 15 residues. The germline V gene encodes CDR1 LNHNV and CDR2 YYDKDF (reference sequence). CDR3 amino acids: CATSREVGFYTEAFF. CDR3 nucleotide sequence: TGTGCCACCAGCAGAGAGGTTGGCTTCTACACTGAAGCTTTCTTT.

The rearrangement joins TRBV6-1 to TRBJ1-5, with D tentatively TRBD1 (5 bases). The CDR3 runs to 14 residues. Germline V lookup: CDR1 MNHNS, CDR2 SASEGT. The V and J ends lost 6 bases and 3 bases respectively, with 12 bases between them. CDR3 in amino acids: CASRRGDPNQPQHF. CDR3 sequence (DNA): TGTGCCAGCAGGCGGGGGGACCCCAATCAGCCCCAGCATTTT.

The chain carries TRBV6-5 and TRBJ1-1; TRBD1 is a possible D gene (6 bases). Germline V lookup: CDR1 MNHEY, CDR2 SVGAGI. Trimming pared 5 bases from V and 6 bases from J, leaving 13 bases between. The CDR3 spans 13 residues. The CDR3 DNA reads TGTGCCAGCAGTACGTGGGGGGGCTCTGAAGCTTTCTTT. It translates to CASSTWGGSEAFF.

This chain links TRBV21-1 with TRBJ1-2. TRBV21-1 is classified as a pseudogene. CDR3 length: 18 amino acids. In DNA form, the CDR3 reads TGTGCCAGCAGCAGAAGGGATAGGGGACCACCGGAAAACTATGGCTACACCTTC. Its protein product is CASSRRDRGPPENYGYTF.

This clone was detected a few times. The rearrangement links TRBV5-4 to TRBJ2-7; 10 bases are a match to TRBD2. The length of the CDR3 is 14 residues. The V and J ends lost 4 bases and 7 bases, in that order; junction bases with no gene match: 8. CDR1 and CDR2 from the germline V gene are SGHNT and YYREEE (reference sequence). The CDR3 is CASSIAGGSGEQYF. Here the CDR3 DNA reads TGTGCCAGCAGCATAGCGGGAGGTTCAGGGGAGCAGTACTTC.

J is TRBJ2-3 and V is TRBV7-3, with TRBD2 matching over 14 bases. The trim removed 2 bases at V and 5 bases at J, leaving 0 bases unmatched. In germline, CDR1 is SGHTA, CDR2 FQGTGA. The CDR3 consists of 15 residues. This CDR3 reads CASSLGTSGGDTQYF. As DNA, the CDR3 is TGTGCCAGCAGCTTAGGGACTAGCGGGGGAGATACGCAGTATTTT.

The chain joins TRBV28 to TRBJ1-3; no clear D gene. Looked up from germline, CDR1 is MDHEN and CDR2 is SYDVKM. CDR3 length: 16 residues. V was cut by 2 bases and J by 2 bases, with 13 bases left in between. The CDR3 region is CASSLRRASPGNTIYF. CDR3 DNA: TGTGCCAGCAGTTTAAGACGGGCATCCCCTGGAAACACCATATATTTT.

This clone was detected once. The CDR3: CASSPASGRPTGELFF. The CDR3, as DNA: TGTGCCAGCAGCCCCGCTAGCGGGAGACCCACCGGGGAGCTGTTTTTT. The rearrangement links TRBV14 to TRBJ2-2; 10 nucleotides line up with TRBD2. The CDR3 extends over 16 amino acids. V shed 4 bases, J shed 4 bases, and the junction held 6 bases outside the gene matches. CDR1 and CDR2 from the germline V gene are SGHDN and FVKESK.

The chain couples TRBV7-3 to TRBJ2-2, with 8 bases lining up with TRBD1. CDR1 and CDR2 from the germline V gene are SGHTA and FQGTGA. V was clipped by 3 bases and J by 1 base; unmatched bases: 7. The CDR3 extends over 17 amino acids. CDR3 coding DNA: TGTGCCAGCAGCTTCGGGGCGGGGACAGGGAACACCGGGGAGCTGTTTTTT. This translates into CASSFGAGTGNTGELFF.

This chain uses TRBV10-1 with TRBJ2-7, with TRBD2 matching 7 bases. Germline V CDR1 and CDR2: WNHNN, SYGVQD (reference sequence). The CDR3 consists of 14 residues. With 5 bases clipped from V and 5 bases from J, the junction kept 9 bases outside the gene matches. CDR3 sequence: CASSLGLRADEQYF. The CDR3 coding sequence is TGCGCCAGCAGTTTGGGACTAAGAGCCGACGAGCAGTACTTC.

The chain couples TRBV2 to TRBJ2-1, with 12 positions matching TRBD2. Germline V lookup: CDR1 SNHLY, CDR2 FYNNEI. V shed 2 bases and J 9 bases; nucleotides not matched to a gene: 14. This CDR3 contains 18 residues. CDR3 sequence reads: CASSEFLAGGPAAGEQFF. Here the CDR3 DNA reads TGTGCCAGCAGTGAATTCCTAGCGGGAGGGCCCGCGGCGGGTGAGCAGTTCTTC.

This chain links TRBV4-3 with TRBJ1-2; 9 positions match TRBD1. CDR3 length: 14 residues. CDR1 and CDR2 from the germline V gene are LGHNA and YSLEER. V shed 0 bases and J 8 bases; nucleotides not matched to a gene: 4. CDR3 sequence: CASSQDGQGQGYTF. CDR3 sequence (DNA): TGCGCCAGCAGCCAAGACGGACAGGGGCAGGGCTACACCTTC.

The rearrangement uses TRBV2 and TRBJ1-2; TRBD1 agrees at 9 bases. After removal of 1 base from V and 5 bases from J, the junction contained 2 bases not matched to a gene. The germline V gene encodes CDR1 SNHLY and CDR2 FYNNEI. The CDR3 spans 14 residues. CDR3 coding DNA: TGTGCCAGCAGTGAAGAGGGGACAGGGTATGGCTACACCTTC. It translates to CASSEEGTGYGYTF.

This clone was seen just once. The chain combines TRBV5-4 with TRBJ1-1; no clear D. The CDR3 is made up of 15 amino acids. From germline, CDR1 is SGHNT and CDR2 YYREEE (reference sequence). V lost 0 bases to trimming and J lost 5 bases, with 14 bases between them. The CDR3 bases are TGTGCCAGCAGCTTGGGACCCGGCGGGAGGACTGAAGCTTTCTTT. It yields the protein CASSLGPGGRTEAFF.

The rearrangement joins TRBV30 to TRBJ1-2; the match to TRBD1 covers 8 bases. Germline lookup yields CDR1 GTSNPN and CDR2 SVGIG (reference sequence). Germline trimming cut 4 bases from V and 8 bases from J; bases unmatched to any gene: 9. The CDR3 consists of 13 residues. CDR3 loop: CAWTPGQGLGYTF. The CDR3 nucleotides read TGTGCCTGGACCCCTGGACAGGGCCTGGGCTACACCTTC.

The gene calls are TRBV19 and TRBJ1-5; D is uncertain. Trimming cost V 6 bases and J 5 bases, with 11 bases left between them. This CDR3 region has 13 residues. In germline, CDR1 is LNHDA, CDR2 SQIVND (reference sequence). This CDR3 reads CASSASIYQPQHF. CDR3 in DNA: TGTGCCAGTAGCGCTTCTATTTATCAGCCCCAGCATTTT.

V gene TRBV4-3 combines with J gene TRBJ1-3, with 8 bases lining up with TRBD1. The trim removed 0 bases at V and 2 bases at J, leaving 3 bases unmatched. This CDR3 is built from 16 residues. Per germline, CDR1 LGHNA and CDR2 YSLEER. The chain's CDR3 is CASSQDQGAAGNTIYF. As DNA, the CDR3 is TGCGCCAGCAGCCAAGATCAGGGGGCGGCTGGAAACACCATATATTTT.